The present TCR beta chain was sequenced within a study of cytomegalovirus exposure and HLA in healthy donors. Trimming shortened V by 3 bases and J by 1 base, and 6 bases separated the two germline ends. Germline V gene sequence: CDR1 SGHDN, CDR2 FVKESK. The CDR3 covers 13 residues. This clone was detected only a few times. At the DNA level, this CDR3 is encoded by other sequences in the same sample as well. Use of 60 Vbeta and 13 Jbeta primers characterized the PCR. Clones were sequenced by immunoSEQ multiplex PCR, and TCRdb holds only the in-frame ones, with some missing. The profile covers about 160,000 clones, with 71% appearing a single time and approximately 2.8% taken by the ten largest.

The source is a woman in her 30s in good health and CMV-seronegative. Sequencing was done on a sample of PBMCs. The chain uses TRBV14 and TRBJ1-1; no clear D. Written as DNA, the CDR3 is TGTGCCAGCAGCCAGAGGAGGAACACTGAAGCTTTCTTT. The encoded protein is CASSQRRNTEAFF.